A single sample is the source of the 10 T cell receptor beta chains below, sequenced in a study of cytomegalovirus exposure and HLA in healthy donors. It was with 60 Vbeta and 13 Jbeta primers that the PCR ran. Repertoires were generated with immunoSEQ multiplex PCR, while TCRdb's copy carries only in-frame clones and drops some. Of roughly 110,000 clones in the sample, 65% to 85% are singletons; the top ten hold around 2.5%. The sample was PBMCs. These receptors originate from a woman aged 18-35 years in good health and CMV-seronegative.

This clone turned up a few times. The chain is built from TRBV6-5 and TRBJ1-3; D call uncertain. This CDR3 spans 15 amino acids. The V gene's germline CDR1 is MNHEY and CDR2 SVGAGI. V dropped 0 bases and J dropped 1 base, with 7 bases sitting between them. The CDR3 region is CASSYSRGSGNTIYF. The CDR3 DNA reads TGTGCCAGCAGTTACTCGCGGGGATCTGGAAACACCATATATTTT.

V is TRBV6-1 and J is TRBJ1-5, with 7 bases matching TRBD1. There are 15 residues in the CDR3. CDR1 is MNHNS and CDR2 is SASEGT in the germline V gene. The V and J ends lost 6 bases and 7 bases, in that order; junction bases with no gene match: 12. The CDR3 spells CASSDPWTGAQPQHF. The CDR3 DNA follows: TGTGCCAGCAGCGACCCTTGGACAGGAGCGCAGCCCCAGCATTTT.

The CDR3 region has the DNA TGTGCCAGCAGTGAACTGAGGAACAATGAGCAGTTCTTC. Translated: CASSELRNNEQFF. This rearrangement joins TRBV25-1 to TRBJ2-1; D is unresolved. The CDR3 runs 13 residues. V was cut by 2 bases and J by 5 bases, with 7 bases left in between. CDR1 MGHDK and CDR2 SYGVNS come from the germline V gene.

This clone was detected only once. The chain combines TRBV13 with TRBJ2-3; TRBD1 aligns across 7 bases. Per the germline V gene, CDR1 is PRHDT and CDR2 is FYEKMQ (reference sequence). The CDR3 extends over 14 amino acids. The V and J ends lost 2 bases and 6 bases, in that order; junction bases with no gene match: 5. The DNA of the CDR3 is TGTGCCAGCAGCTTAATACAGGGGCAGGATACGCAGTATTTT. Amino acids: CASSLIQGQDTQYF. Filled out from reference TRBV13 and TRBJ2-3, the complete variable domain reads AAGVIQSPRHLIKEKRETATLKCYPIPRHDTVYWYQQGPGQDPQFLISFYEKMQSDKGSIPDRFSAQQFSDYHSELNMSSLELGDSALYFCASSLIQGQDTQYFGPGTRLTVL.

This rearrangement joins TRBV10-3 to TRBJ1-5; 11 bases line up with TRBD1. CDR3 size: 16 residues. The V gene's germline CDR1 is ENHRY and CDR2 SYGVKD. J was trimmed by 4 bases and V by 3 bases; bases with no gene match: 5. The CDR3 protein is CAISDWGTGGNQPQHF. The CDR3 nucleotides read TGTGCCATCAGTGATTGGGGGACAGGGGGTAATCAGCCCCAGCATTTT.

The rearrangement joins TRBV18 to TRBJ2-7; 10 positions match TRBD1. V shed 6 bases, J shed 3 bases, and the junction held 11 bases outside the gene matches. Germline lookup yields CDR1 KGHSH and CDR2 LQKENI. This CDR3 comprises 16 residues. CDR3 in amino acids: CASSSPGTGVGYEQYF. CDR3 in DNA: TGTGCCAGCTCTAGTCCGGGGACAGGGGTTGGCTACGAGCAGTACTTC.

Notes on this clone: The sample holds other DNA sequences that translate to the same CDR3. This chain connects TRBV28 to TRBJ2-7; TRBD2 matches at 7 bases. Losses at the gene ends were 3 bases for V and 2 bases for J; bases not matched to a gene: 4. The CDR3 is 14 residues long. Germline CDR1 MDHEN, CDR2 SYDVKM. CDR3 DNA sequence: TGTGCCAGCAGTTTGGCGGGAGTGGCCTACGAGCAGTACTTC. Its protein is CASSLAGVAYEQYF.

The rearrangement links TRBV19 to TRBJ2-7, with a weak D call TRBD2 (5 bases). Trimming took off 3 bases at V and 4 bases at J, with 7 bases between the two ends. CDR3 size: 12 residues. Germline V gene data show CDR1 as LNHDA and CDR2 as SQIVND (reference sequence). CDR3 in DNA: TGTGCCAGTAGTATCCCGGGATACGAGCAGTACTTC. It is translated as CASSIPGYEQYF.

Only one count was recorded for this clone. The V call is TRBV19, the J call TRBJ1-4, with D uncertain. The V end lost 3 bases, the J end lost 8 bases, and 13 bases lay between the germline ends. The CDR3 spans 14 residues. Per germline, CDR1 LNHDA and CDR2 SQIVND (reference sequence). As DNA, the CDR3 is TGTGCCAGTAGTATTAGCGCTTCGGGGGAAAAACTGTTTTTT. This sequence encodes CASSISASGEKLFF. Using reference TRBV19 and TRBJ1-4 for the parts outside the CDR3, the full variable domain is DGGITQSPKYLFRKEGQNVTLSCEQNLNHDAMYWYRQDPGQGLRLIYYSQIVNDFQKGDIAEGYSVSREKKESFPLTVTSAQKNPTAFYLCASSISASGEKLFFGSGTQLSVL.

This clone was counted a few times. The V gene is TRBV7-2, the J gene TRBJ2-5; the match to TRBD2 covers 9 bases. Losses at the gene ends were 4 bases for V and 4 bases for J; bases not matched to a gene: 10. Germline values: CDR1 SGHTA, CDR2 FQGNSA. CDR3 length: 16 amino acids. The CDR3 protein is CASSSTRGLAGETQYF. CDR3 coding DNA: TGTGCCAGCAGCTCAACACGGGGACTAGCTGGAGAGACCCAGTACTTC.